These 26 T cell receptor beta chains share one sample of origin, sequenced in a study of CD8 T cells in ankylosing spondylitis. TCRdb reprocessed the 5' RACE reads via MiXCR and lists one record per CDR3 protein. The sample shows some 37,000 distinct CDR3 sequences, approximately 5.9% of them seen only once. Sequenced input: blood, either unsorted or a sorted T cell fraction (not recorded which). Every receptor here comes from a male donor with ankylosing spondylitis or in good health (not recorded which).

This clonotype was counted many times. The genes are TRBV4-2 and TRBJ1-2; no firm D call. CDR3 length equals 15 residues. The germline gives CDR1 LGHNA, CDR2 YNFKEQ. V dropped 4 bases and J dropped 5 bases, with 17 bases sitting between them. CDR3: CASSRSSGEHYGYTF. CDR3 in DNA: TGTGCCAGCAGCCGATCCTCGGGCGAGCATTATGGCTACACCTTC.

This clonotype was seen at least ten times. The genes are TRBV5-1 and TRBJ2-1; 10 nucleotides line up with TRBD1. CDR1 is SGHRS, CDR2 YFSETQ, per germline. After removal of 3 bases from V and 4 bases from J, the junction contained 7 bases not matched to a gene. The CDR3 extends over 16 amino acids. The CDR3 nucleotides are TGCGCCAGCAGCTCGCAACCGGGACAGGGGTACAATGAGCAGTTCTTC. This codes for CASSSQPGQGYNEQFF.

The sample holds many counts of this clonotype. V gene TRBV12-3 or TRBV12-4 combines with J gene TRBJ1-1; 7 nucleotides agree with TRBD1. V trimming: 2 bases; J trimming: 5 bases; junction bases outside the gene matches: 2. The CDR3 length is 13 residues. CDR3 DNA: TGTGCCAGCAGTTTAAAACAGGGGACTGAAGCTTTCTTT. The encoded protein is CASSLKQGTEAFF.

This clonotype came up many times. The chain employs TRBV3-1 and TRBJ1-1, with 8 nucleotides matching TRBD1. There are 15 residues in the CDR3. Germline V lookup: CDR1 LGHDT, CDR2 YNNKEL (reference sequence). The J segment lost 5 bases and the V segment lost 4 bases, leaving 9 bases of the junction unmatched. CDR3 bases: TGTGCCAGCAGCCGAGGACAGGGATGGGGAACTGAAGCTTTCTTT. This translates into CASSRGQGWGTEAFF.

This clonotype has at least ten counts. The chain employs TRBV20-1 and TRBJ2-3, with 9 bases that match TRBD2. Looked up from germline, CDR1 is DFQATT and CDR2 is SNEGSKA (reference sequence). J lost 4 bases, V lost 1 base, and 3 bases had no gene match. CDR3 length: 14 residues. The CDR3 protein is CSARVVAGADTQYF. The CDR3, as DNA: TGCAGTGCTAGAGTGGTAGCGGGGGCAGATACGCAGTATTTT.

This clonotype was observed at least ten times. The chain joins TRBV5-5 to TRBJ1-2, with D perhaps TRBD1 (5 bases). Germline V gives CDR1 SGHKS, CDR2 YYEKEE (reference sequence). This CDR3 contains 13 residues. The germline V and J ends were trimmed by 5 bases and 5 bases, with 13 bases remaining between them. The CDR3 coding sequence is TGTGCCAGCAGAGTATCCGGGGCTTATGGCTACACCTTC. Amino acid sequence: CASRVSGAYGYTF. The full variable domain, in which reference TRBV5-5 and TRBJ1-2 provide the parts outside the CDR3, is DAGVTQSPTHLIKTRGQQVTLRCSPISGHKSVSWYQQVLGQGPQFIFQYYEKEERGRGNFPDRFSARQFPNYSSELNVNALLLGDSALYLCASRVSGAYGYTFGSGTRLTVV.

This clonotype was observed many times. The chain uses TRBV25-1 and TRBJ2-5, with a weak D call TRBD1 (6 bases). Germline values: CDR1 MGHDK, CDR2 SYGVNS. This CDR3 spans 13 amino acids. With 2 bases removed from V and 4 bases from J, the gap between germline ends came to 8 bases. The CDR3 region has the DNA TGTGCCAGCAGTGAACTGGGGGCAGAGACCCAGTACTTC. Protein product: CASSELGAETQYF.

This clonotype was found many times. The rearrangement uses TRBV7-2 and TRBJ2-7; D unclear. Germline V lookup: CDR1 SGHTA, CDR2 FQGNSA. Trimming left V 5 bases short and J 3 bases short, with 11 bases between. The CDR3 loop spans 13 amino acids. Here the CDR3 reads CASSDGRIYEQYF. The CDR3 DNA reads as TGTGCCAGCAGCGACGGACGGATCTACGAGCAGTACTTC.

This clonotype showed up many times. A single base separates this from a much larger clone, so it may be a read error. The gene calls are TRBV6-2 or TRBV6-3 and TRBJ2-1; 12 nucleotides agree with TRBD2. Germline CDR1 and CDR2: MNHEY and SVGEGT. The CDR3 is 15 residues long. The V gene end was trimmed by 4 bases and the J gene end by 8 bases; junction bases not matched to a gene: 6. Here the CDR3 reads CASSCSSGGVDEQFF. The CDR3, as DNA: TGTGCCAGCAGTTGCTCTAGCGGGGGGGTAGATGAGCAGTTCTTC.

Ten or more counts support this clonotype. The rearrangement uses TRBV9 and TRBJ2-1; D uncertain. Trimming cost V 0 bases and J 5 bases, with 6 bases left between them. The CDR3 runs to 13 residues. The germline V gene has CDR1 SGDLS and CDR2 YYNGEE. The CDR3 loop reads CASSVVVDNEQFF. Written as DNA, the CDR3 is TGTGCCAGCAGCGTAGTTGTCGACAATGAGCAGTTCTTC. Full variable domain (outside the CDR3, taken from reference TRBV9 and TRBJ2-1): DSGVTQTPKHLITATGQRVTLRCSPRSGDLSVYWYQQSLDQGLQFLIQYYNGEERAKGNILERFSAQQFPDLHSELNLSSLELGDSALYFCASSVVVDNEQFFGPGTRLTVL.

Many counts were recorded for this clonotype. The rearrangement links TRBV11-3 to TRBJ2-3; maybe TRBD2 (6 bases). From germline, CDR1 is SGHNT and CDR2 YENEEA. V was trimmed by 5 bases and J by 6 bases, leaving 15 bases between them. This CDR3 has 14 residues. CDR3 bases: TGTGCCAGCAGCCCCACCATACGGGGGGATACGCAGTATTTT. This sequence encodes CASSPTIRGDTQYF. Using reference TRBV11-3 and TRBJ2-3 for the parts outside the CDR3, the full variable domain is EAGVVQSPRYKIIEKKQPVAFWCNPISGHNTLYWYLQNLGQGPELLIRYENEEAVDDSQLPKDRFSAERLKGVDSTLKIQPAELGDSAVYLCASSPTIRGDTQYFGPGTRLTVL.

This clonotype was observed at least ten times. This chain's CDR3 is CAIKRDSGSYEQYF. The CDR3 nucleotides read TGTGCCATAAAACGGGACAGCGGCTCCTACGAGCAGTACTTC. The chain carries TRBV10-3 and TRBJ2-7, with 7 bases matching TRBD1. The V segment lost 9 bases and the J segment 0 bases; nucleotides outside the gene matches: 8. The CDR3 has 14 residues. Germline lookup yields CDR1 ENHRY and CDR2 SYGVKD.

This clonotype was counted many times. The chain recombines TRBV11-2 with TRBJ2-2, with 10 bases identical to TRBD2. The length of the CDR3 is 16 residues. V lost 2 bases to trimming and J lost 1 base; unmatched junction nucleotides: 1. CDR1 is SGHAT and CDR2 is FQNNGV in the germline V gene. The chain's CDR3 is CASSLLAGGNTGELFF. CDR3 sequence (DNA): TGTGCCAGCAGCTTATTAGCGGGAGGGAACACCGGGGAGCTGTTTTTT.

This clonotype has ten or more counts. The chain is built from TRBV7-9 and TRBJ1-1, with D hard to call. Trimming cost V 4 bases and J 7 bases, with 19 bases left between them. This CDR3 spans 15 amino acids. CDR1 is SEHNR, CDR2 FQNEAQ, per germline (reference sequence). CDR3 residues: CASSSKARREGEAFF. The CDR3 coding sequence is TGTGCCAGCAGCTCAAAGGCACGGAGGGAGGGTGAAGCTTTCTTT.

This clonotype was counted at least ten times. V and J are TRBV20-1 and TRBJ2-3; 9 positions match TRBD2. Germline loops: CDR1 DFQATT, CDR2 SNEGSKA (reference sequence). V lost 1 base, J lost 2 bases, and 4 bases stayed unmatched. The CDR3 spans 15 residues. The CDR3 loop reads CSARGQREVTDTQYF. The CDR3 bases are TGCAGTGCTAGAGGACAGCGGGAGGTCACAGATACGCAGTATTTT.

This clonotype was detected many times. The J gene is TRBJ1-5, the V gene TRBV7-9, with no clear D. The length of the CDR3 is 15 residues. The V and J ends lost 1 base and 1 base respectively, with 8 bases between them. Per the germline V gene, CDR1 is SEHNR and CDR2 is FQNEAQ (reference sequence). The CDR3 protein is CASSLGTGSNQPQHF. In DNA form, the CDR3 reads TGTGCCAGCAGCTTAGGAACTGGGAGCAATCAGCCCCAGCATTTT.

This clonotype came up many times. The rearrangement links TRBV6-7 to TRBJ2-2, with D hard to call. TRBV6-7 counts as an open reading frame of uncertain function. V was trimmed by 6 bases and J by 1 base, leaving 9 bases between them. CDR3 length: 14 residues. The DNA for the CDR3 is TGTGCCAGCAGGACGACAAGGAACACCGGGGAGCTGTTTTTT. It translates to CASRTTRNTGELFF.

This clonotype showed up many times. The chain has TRBV20-1 and TRBJ2-3; TRBD2 matches at 13 bases. Germline CDR1 reads DFQATT; CDR2 reads SNEGSKA (reference sequence). Trimming at V came to 4 bases and at J to 2 bases, leaving 12 bases not matched to a gene. The CDR3 is 18 amino acids. Written as DNA, the CDR3 is TGCAGTGCTACCAGCCCGGGACTAGCGGGATTCTTCACAGATACGCAGTATTTT. Protein sequence: CSATSPGLAGFFTDTQYF.

In its sample, this clonotype was seen many times. The rearrangement links TRBV5-1 to TRBJ2-1, with 13 bases lining up with TRBD2. The trim removed 0 bases at V and 8 bases at J, leaving 8 bases unmatched. This CDR3 is 17 amino acids long. Germline V gene lookup returns CDR1 SGHRS and CDR2 YFSETQ. The CDR3 loop reads CASSLGILAGGRDEQFF. The DNA for the CDR3 is TGCGCCAGCAGCTTGGGCATACTAGCGGGAGGGCGTGATGAGCAGTTCTTC.

This chain links TRBV5-1 with TRBJ2-6; D ambiguous. The length of the CDR3 is 13 residues. Germline V CDR1 and CDR2: SGHRS, YFSETQ. V was trimmed by 5 bases and J by 0 bases, leaving 3 bases between them. CDR3 amino acids: CASSFSGANVLTF. CDR3 bases: TGCGCCAGCAGTTTCTCTGGGGCCAACGTCCTGACTTTC. Complete variable domain (other parts from reference TRBV5-1 and TRBJ2-6): KAGVTQTPRYLIKTRGQQVTLSCSPISGHRSVSWYQQTPGQGLQFLFEYFSETQRNKGNFPGRFSGRQFSNSRSEMNVSTLELGDSALYLCASSFSGANVLTFGAGSRLTVL.

This clonotype was seen at least ten times. CDR3 loop: CASSSPGHHYEQYF. The CDR3 DNA is TGTGCCAGCAGCTCTCCGGGACACCACTACGAGCAGTACTTC. The genes are TRBV7-2 and TRBJ2-7; possible D gene TRBD1, 6 bases. The CDR3 consists of 14 residues. Germline V gives CDR1 SGHTA, CDR2 FQGNSA. Deletions cut 4 bases from V and 3 bases from J, with 13 bases between.

The table lists this clonotype with many counts. The rearrangement uses TRBV24-1 and TRBJ2-1, with 7 bases lining up with TRBD2. The CDR3 sequence is 16 residues long. Unmatched junction bases numbered 16, after V lost 9 bases and J lost 6 bases. Germline CDR1 is KGHDR and CDR2 is SFDVKD. The CDR3 nucleotides are TGTGCCACCTCAAACCCCTCCGGGACTAACCTCAATGAGCAGTTCTTC. It is translated as CATSNPSGTNLNEQFF.

This clonotype was seen ten or more times. The V gene is TRBV10-3, the J gene TRBJ2-7; D might be TRBD1 (5 bases). The CDR3 consists of 13 residues. The V gene lost 4 bases and the J gene lost 5 bases, with 12 bases spanning the gap. Per germline, CDR1 ENHRY and CDR2 SYGVKD. The CDR3 DNA follows: TGTGCCATCAGTGGACAGATCAACCACGAGCAGTACTTC. It codes for CAISGQINHEQYF.

At least ten counts were recorded for this clonotype. The chain recombines TRBV20-1 with TRBJ2-5, with D unclear. Trimming removed 7 bases at V and 5 bases at J, with 20 bases between. Germline V lookup: CDR1 DFQATT, CDR2 SNEGSKA (reference sequence). CDR3 length: 14 amino acids. The CDR3 bases are TGCAGTGTCCGGATTACGGAGTACGCGGAGACCCAGTACTTC. It codes for CSVRITEYAETQYF.

The sample holds many counts of this clonotype. The V gene is TRBV12-3 or TRBV12-4, the J gene TRBJ2-1, with 11 bases matching TRBD2. The CDR3 runs 16 residues. V gave up 2 bases and J gave up 8 bases; unmatched junction bases: 8. The CDR3 here is CASSLRLAGGRDEQFF. For the CDR3, the DNA is TGTGCCAGCAGTTTAAGATTAGCGGGAGGGCGGGATGAGCAGTTCTTC.

This clonotype was observed many times. The chain couples TRBV5-4 to TRBJ1-2, with D uncertain. The germline V gene encodes CDR1 SGHNT and CDR2 YYREEE (reference sequence). The CDR3 is made up of 11 amino acids. Trimming left V 6 bases short and J 0 bases short, with 3 bases between. CDR3 residues: CASTSNYGYTF. In DNA form, the CDR3 reads TGTGCCAGCACGTCTAACTATGGCTACACCTTC.